This T cell receptor beta chain was captured by sequencing in a study of control samples from healthy donors and cancer patients. Using immunoSEQ multiplex PCR, the repertoire was profiled, and TCRdb retains in-frame clones only, with some absent. The repertoire holds 90,000 or so clones, 70% to 90% seen once, with roughly 7.2% in the top ten. V was pared by 5 bases and J by 2 bases, with 13 bases between. Germline assignment: CDR1 LGHDT and CDR2 YNNKEL (reference sequence). The CDR3 length is 15 residues. The sequencing input was blood. The chain has TRBV3-1 (or the pseudogene TRBV3-2) and TRBJ1-3, with D perhaps matching TRBD1 (5 bases). The TCR originated in a woman between 55 and 75 years old in good health. The DNA for the CDR3 is TGTGCCAGCAGCTCGAACGGGGACCCTGGAAACACCATATATTTT. Translation: CASSSNGDPGNTIYF.